Listed below are T cell receptor beta chains from one sample, sequenced in a study of beta chain features in type 1 diabetes. This table comes from immunoSEQ multiplex PCR, and its TCRdb copy is limited to in-frame clones, with some not included. The sample lists around 300,000 clones, 12% to 15% occurring once. Sequences were obtained from central memory CD4+ T cells from blood. These receptor sequences come from a man younger than 40 in good health. Both conserved end residues are part of each CDR3. D genes are given only for firm matches. Clone size appears in some rows only: once, few, many, or a class for an expanded clone.

cdr3_nt cdr3_aa j_call d_call clone_size v_call
TGTGCCAGCAGCGCCGGTCCCGAGAATGGCTACACCTTC CASSAGPENGYTF TRBJ1-2 NA NA TRBV7-3
TGTGCCAGCAGCCCGACTAGCGGGAGATCAAATGAGCAGTTCTTC CASSPTSGRSNEQFF TRBJ2-1 TRBD2 NA TRBV7-2
TGCAGCGTACTAAACAGGGGGGTGAGCGAAAAACTGTTTTTT CSVLNRGVSEKLFF TRBJ1-4 TRBD1 few TRBV29-1
TGTGCCAGCAGTGTCCAGGGTTCTAATTCACCCCTCCACTTT CASSVQGSNSPLHF TRBJ1-6 NA NA TRBV6-6
TGTGCCAGCAGGCCCACCGGGACAGGGCGCTATGGCTACACCTTC CASRPTGTGRYGYTF TRBJ1-2 TRBD1 NA TRBV28
TGTGCCAGCAGAAGGTTGGGGACAGATATCGGTGAGCAGTTCTTC CASRRLGTDIGEQFF TRBJ2-1 TRBD1 few TRBV6-5
TGTGCCAGCAGTTTGATCAGGTCTTTAGGGGCCAAAGAGACCCAGTACTTC CASSLIRSLGAKETQYF TRBJ2-5 NA NA TRBV27
TGTGCCAGCAGCCCTAGCGGGGCGACCTACAATGAGCAGTTCTTC CASSPSGATYNEQFF TRBJ2-1 TRBD2 NA TRBV5-5
TGTGCCAGCAGTTTATCGATTGGCGGCGGAGCTAACTATGGCTACACCTTC CASSLSIGGGANYGYTF TRBJ1-2 NA NA TRBV27
TGCGCCAGCAGCGTTTCCACAGCAGGGAGAACTTTACCCTATGGCTACACCTTC CASSVSTAGRTLPYGYTF TRBJ1-2 NA few TRBV4-3
TGTGCCAGCAGCGGGGGAAAGGAGACCCAGTACTTC CASSGGKETQYF TRBJ2-5 NA NA TRBV5-4
TGCGCCAGCAGCCAAGGGGGGGCGTTGATCGGGGAGCTGTTTTTT CASSQGGALIGELFF TRBJ2-2 NA many TRBV4-1
TGCAGCGTCTCAGAGAACACTGAAGCTTTCTTT CSVSENTEAFF TRBJ1-1 NA few TRBV29-1
TGTGCCAGCCACCCTGGACCCACGGCAGGGAACATTCAGTACTTC CASHPGPTAGNIQYF TRBJ2-4 NA NA TRBV27
TGTGCCAGCAGCCAAAGGTTTGAGACCCAGTACTTC CASSQRFETQYF TRBJ2-5 NA NA TRBV13
TGTGCCAGCAGTATTCTGCGGGACTATGGCTACACCTTC CASSILRDYGYTF TRBJ1-2 NA NA TRBV7-7
TGTGCCAGCAGTCGGGACTTACAAACCGGGGAGCTGTTTTTT CASSRDLQTGELFF TRBJ2-2 NA many TRBV25-1
TGTGCCAGCAGCCAAGGGCTAGCGGGAGAACAGTTCTTC CASSQGLAGEQFF TRBJ2-1 TRBD2 few TRBV7-3
TGTGCCAGCAGCTTAGAGTCGACCGGGACTCCCACTAAAAACATTCAGTACTTC CASSLESTGTPTKNIQYF TRBJ2-4 NA few TRBV7-2
TGTGCCAGCAGCTTGGGTACGGGCAGGGGGACGTCTTCAGATACGCAGTATTTT CASSLGTGRGTSSDTQYF TRBJ2-3 TRBD1 NA TRBV5-8
TGTGCCAGCAAGCCTTTATGGGCCGGCAGTGAAAAACTGTTTTTT CASKPLWAGSEKLFF TRBJ1-4 NA NA TRBV10-3
TGCGCCAGCAGCCAAGAGGTTCAGAGAGTCAAGTTCTTC CASSQEVQRVKFF TRBJ2-1 NA few TRBV4-3
TGTGCCAGCAGCTTAGAGTTATCAGTCGATGAGCAGTTCTTC CASSLELSVDEQFF TRBJ2-1 NA few TRBV11-2
TGTGCCAGCAGCACTCACCACTTGGCCAACGTCCTGACTTTC CASSTHHLANVLTF TRBJ2-6 NA NA TRBV11-2
TGCGCCAGCAGGCAAGAAGGGAATTACAATGAGCAGTTCTTC CASRQEGNYNEQFF TRBJ2-1 NA few TRBV5-1
TGTGCCAGCAGTGACCTCCGGGACAGGGTCGATGAGCAGTTCTTC CASSDLRDRVDEQFF TRBJ2-1 TRBD1 NA TRBV6-4